The rows below give T cell receptor beta chains drawn from one sample of a study of blood T cell repertoires in COVID-19. Sequenced by immunoSEQ multiplex PCR; TCRdb stores in-frame clones only, minus some. The data contain about 210,000 clones, 80% to 90% of them singletons. Sequencing input: peripheral blood. These receptor sequences come from a man younger than 30 with active or convalescent COVID-19. The CDR3 runs from the conserved cysteine through the conserved F or W. D genes are given only for firm matches. Size values are once, few and many counts, or a class for expanded clones, and some rows have none.

V	size	J	D	CDR3	DNA
TRBV11-2	-	TRBJ2-7	TRBD1	CASSPVRRDRATTYEQYF	TGTGCCAGCAGCCCCGTGCGACGGGACAGGGCGACCACCTACGAGCAGTACTTC
TRBV28	-	TRBJ1-4	-	CASSVQSNEKLFF	TGTGCCAGCAGCGTCCAGTCTAATGAAAAACTGTTTTTT
TRBV6-6	-	TRBJ2-7	TRBD2	CASSPGTSGREDYEQYF	TGTGCCAGCAGTCCGGGGACTAGCGGGAGGGAGGACTACGAGCAGTACTTC
TRBV14	few	TRBJ2-3	TRBD2	CASGPSGRRPTGTDTQYF	TGTGCCAGCGGGCCTAGCGGGAGGAGACCTACTGGCACAGATACGCAGTATTTT
TRBV9	once	TRBJ2-5	-	CASSRTGRVEGTQYF	TGTGCCAGCAGCCGGACAGGGAGGGTTGAGGGGACCCAGTACTTC
TRBV7-2	few	TRBJ1-2	TRBD1	CASSSGQRGPDYGYTF	TGTGCCAGCAGCTCCGGACAGAGGGGGCCGGACTATGGCTACACCTTC
TRBV2	-	TRBJ1-2	-	CASSRQEMHGYTF	TGTGCCAGCAGTCGACAGGAGATGCATGGCTACACCTTC
TRBV6-2/TRBV6-3	-	TRBJ1-5	-	CASSYVGGNNQPQHF	TGTGCCAGCAGTTACGTCGGCGGAAACAATCAGCCCCAGCATTTT
TRBV27	-	TRBJ2-7	TRBD2	CASSLYSGRTAYEQYF	TGTGCCAGCAGTTTATATAGCGGGAGGACCGCCTACGAGCAGTACTTC
TRBV5-4	-	TRBJ2-4	-	CASSLEAGYAKNIQYF	TGTGCCAGCAGCTTGGAGGCAGGGTACGCCAAAAACATTCAGTACTTC
TRBV29-1	-	TRBJ1-2	TRBD1	CSVFRGFDYGYTF	TGCAGCGTGTTCAGGGGGTTCGACTATGGCTACACCTTC
TRBV24-1	-	TRBJ1-5	-	CATSDVGGQPQHF	TGTGCCACCAGTGATGTCGGGGGTCAGCCCCAGCATTTT
TRBV28	-	TRBJ2-7	-	CASSLDYEQYF	TGTGCCAGCAGCCTAGACTACGAGCAGTACTTC
TRBV11-2	-	TRBJ2-1	TRBD2	CASSLFFAGTSGSGEQFF	TGTGCCAGCAGCTTGTTCTTTGCGGGGACTAGCGGGAGCGGTGAGCAGTTCTTC
TRBV3-1/TRBV3-2	-	TRBJ1-1	-	CASSQYGTPMNTEAFF	TGTGCCAGCAGCCAATACGGGACTCCTATGAACACTGAAGCTTTCTTT
TRBV15	-	TRBJ2-1	-	CATSRETTNNEQFF	TGTGCCACCAGCAGAGAGACTACAAACAATGAGCAGTTCTTC
TRBV7-9	-	TRBJ1-2	-	CATPRGGNLGYTF	TGTGCCACCCCCAGAGGGGGTAACTTAGGCTACACCTTC
TRBV6-6	-	TRBJ1-1	TRBD1	CASSLSGTANTEAFF	TGTGCCAGCAGTCTTTCCGGGACAGCTAACACTGAAGCTTTCTTT
TRBV6-2/TRBV6-3	-	TRBJ2-2	TRBD2	CASSSSGRWRSGELFF	TGTGCCAGCAGTTCAAGCGGGAGGTGGCGTAGTGGGGAGCTGTTTTTT
TRBV15	-	TRBJ2-7	-	CATSRGGGANSYEQYF	TGTGCCACCAGCAGAGGAGGGGGAGCGAACTCCTACGAGCAGTACTTC
TRBV27	-	TRBJ1-1	TRBD1	CASSLFARTGLGADTEAFF	TGTGCCAGCAGTTTATTCGCCCGGACAGGGCTAGGAGCGGACACTGAAGCTTTCTTT
TRBV11-3	-	TRBJ1-1	-	CASSPGPGRRATEAFF	TGTGCCAGCAGCCCCGGGCCCGGGAGGCGTGCCACTGAAGCTTTCTTT
TRBV19	-	TRBJ1-1	-	CASSTRSGPTEAFF	TGTGCCAGTAGCACCCGGAGTGGTCCCACTGAAGCTTTCTTT
TRBV7-9	-	TRBJ1-4	TRBD1	CASGATGLSEKLFF	TGTGCCAGCGGGGCGACAGGGTTGAGTGAAAAACTGTTTTTT
TRBV29-1	-	TRBJ2-2	-	CSVSETGELFF	TGCAGCGTTTCGGAGACCGGGGAGCTGTTTTTT